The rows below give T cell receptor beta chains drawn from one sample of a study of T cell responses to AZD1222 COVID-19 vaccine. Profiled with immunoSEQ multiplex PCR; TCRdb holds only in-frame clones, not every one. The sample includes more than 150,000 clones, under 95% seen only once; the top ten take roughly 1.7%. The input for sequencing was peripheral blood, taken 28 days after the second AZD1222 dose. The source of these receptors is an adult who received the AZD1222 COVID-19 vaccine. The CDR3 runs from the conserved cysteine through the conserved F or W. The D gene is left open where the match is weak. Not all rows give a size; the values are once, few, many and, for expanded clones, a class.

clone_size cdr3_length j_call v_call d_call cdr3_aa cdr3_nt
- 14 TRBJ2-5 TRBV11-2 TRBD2 CASSSSGGSETQYF TGTGCCAGCAGCTCATCGGGGGGGAGTGAGACCCAGTACTTC
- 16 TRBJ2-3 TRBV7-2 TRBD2 CASSLGAAGAVDTQYF TGTGCCAGCAGCTTGGGTGCAGCGGGGGCCGTAGATACGCAGTATTTT
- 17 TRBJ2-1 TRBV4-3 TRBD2 CASSPRPLAGYYNEQFF TGCGCCAGCAGCCCTCGGCCCCTAGCGGGGTACTACAATGAGCAGTTCTTC
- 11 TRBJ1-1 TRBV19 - CASKANTEAFF TGTGCCAGTAAGGCCAACACTGAAGCTTTCTTT
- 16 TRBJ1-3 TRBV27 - CASRTSGPSGGNTIYF TGTGCCAGCAGGACCTCGGGTCCGTCGGGGGGAAACACCATATATTTT
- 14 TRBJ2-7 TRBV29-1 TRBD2 CSAWTSGGWNEQYF TGCAGCGCCTGGACTAGCGGGGGGTGGAACGAGCAGTACTTC
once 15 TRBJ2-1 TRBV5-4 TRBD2 CASSLYLAGGDEQFF TGTGCCAGCAGCTTGTACCTAGCGGGGGGCGATGAGCAGTTCTTC
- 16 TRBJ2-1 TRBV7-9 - CASSPSMGGSYNEQFF TGTGCCAGCAGCCCCTCTATGGGGGGCTCCTACAATGAGCAGTTCTTC
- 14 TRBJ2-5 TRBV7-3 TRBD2 CASSPTASGRTQNF TGTGCCAGCAGCCCGACGGCTAGCGGGAGGACCCAGAACTTC
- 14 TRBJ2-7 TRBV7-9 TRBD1 CASSPSGQAYEQYF TGTGCCAGCAGCCCCTCGGGACAGGCCTACGAGCAGTACTTC
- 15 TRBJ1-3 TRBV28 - CASSATFNSGNTIYF TGTGCCAGCAGCGCGACCTTCAACTCTGGAAACACCATATATTTT
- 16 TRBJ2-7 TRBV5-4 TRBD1 CASSLGQWAGGDEQYF TGTGCCAGCAGCTTGGGACAGTGGGCAGGGGGCGACGAGCAGTACTTC
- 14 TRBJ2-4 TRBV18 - CASSTGAGSNIQYF TGTGCCAGCTCGACGGGGGCAGGGTCGAACATTCAGTACTTC
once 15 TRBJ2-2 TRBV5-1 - CASSLGHANTGELFF TGCGCCAGCAGCTTGGGACACGCGAACACCGGGGAGCTGTTTTTT
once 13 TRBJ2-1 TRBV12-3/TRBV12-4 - CASSLAQANEQFF TGTGCCAGCAGTTTAGCCCAGGCCAATGAGCAGTTCTTC
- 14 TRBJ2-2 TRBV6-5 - CASSYREGTGELFF TGTGCCAGCAGTTACAGGGAAGGGACCGGGGAGCTGTTTTTT
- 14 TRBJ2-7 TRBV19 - CASSIGGTLYEQYF TGTGCCAGTAGTATAGGCGGGACACTCTACGAGCAGTACTTC
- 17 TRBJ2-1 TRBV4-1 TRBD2 CASSPRTSPNSYNEQFF TGCGCCAGCAGCCCCCGGACTAGCCCTAACTCCTACAATGAGCAGTTCTTC
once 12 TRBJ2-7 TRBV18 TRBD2 CASSPGGEEQYF TGTGCCAGCTCACCAGGGGGGGAGGAGCAGTACTTC
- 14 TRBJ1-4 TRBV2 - CASRTDRINEKLFF TGTGCCAGCAGGACCGACAGGATTAATGAAAAACTGTTTTTT
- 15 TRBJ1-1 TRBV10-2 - CASSFSIDSFAEAFF TGCGCCAGCAGTTTTTCGATAGACAGTTTCGCTGAAGCTTTCTTT
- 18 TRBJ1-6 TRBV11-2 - CAPGLRKYPRAYNSPLHF TGTGCCCCGGGGTTACGAAAGTATCCAAGGGCCTATAATTCACCCCTCCACTTT
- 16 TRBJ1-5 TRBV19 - CASSSTRAASNQPQHF TGTGCCAGTAGTTCCACCCGGGCCGCAAGCAATCAGCCCCAGCATTTT
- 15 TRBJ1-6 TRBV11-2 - CASSLLAGIGSPLHF TGTGCCAGCAGCTTATTAGCGGGGATCGGCTCACCCCTCCACTTT
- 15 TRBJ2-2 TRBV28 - CASTPRGYVTGELFF TGTGCCAGCACCCCGAGGGGTTATGTCACCGGGGAGCTGTTTTTT
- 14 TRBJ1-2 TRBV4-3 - CASSQERGYYGYTF TGCGCCAGCAGCCAAGAGAGAGGGTACTATGGCTACACCTTC
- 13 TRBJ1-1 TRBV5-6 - CASSLRVWPEAFF TGTGCCAGCAGCTTACGGGTTTGGCCTGAAGCTTTCTTT
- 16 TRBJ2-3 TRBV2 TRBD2 CASTPGLAGPTDTQYF TGTGCCAGCACCCCCGGGCTAGCGGGACCCACAGATACGCAGTATTTT
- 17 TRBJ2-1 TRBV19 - CASSIGGSGAKNNEQFF TGTGCCAGTAGTATAGGCGGTTCAGGGGCTAAGAACAATGAGCAGTTCTTC
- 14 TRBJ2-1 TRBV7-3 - CASSLWGAANEQFF TGTGCCAGCAGCTTATGGGGGGCGGCCAATGAGCAGTTCTTC
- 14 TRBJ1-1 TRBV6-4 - CASSPRGGDTEAFF TGTGCCAGCAGCCCGCGGGGGGGGGACACTGAAGCTTTCTTT
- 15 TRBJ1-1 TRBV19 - CASRPSGSGNTEAFF TGTGCCAGTAGGCCGTCGGGCAGCGGGAACACTGAAGCTTTCTTT
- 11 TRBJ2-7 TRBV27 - CASSLGGEQYF TGTGCCAGCAGTTTGGGGGGCGAGCAGTACTTC
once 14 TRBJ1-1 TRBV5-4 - CASSPPGRNTEAFF TGTGCCAGCAGCCCTCCGGGACGAAATACTGAAGCTTTCTTT
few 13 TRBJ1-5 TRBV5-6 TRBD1 CASSLTGEQPQHF TGTGCCAGCAGCTTGACAGGGGAGCAGCCCCAGCATTTT
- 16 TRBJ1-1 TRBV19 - CASSIPPAGDRTEAFF TGTGCCAGTAGTATCCCGCCGGCGGGGGATCGCACTGAAGCTTTCTTT
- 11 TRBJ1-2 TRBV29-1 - CSVVWEYGYTF TGCAGCGTTGTATGGGAATATGGCTACACCTTC
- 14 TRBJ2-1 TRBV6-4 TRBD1 CASSDGTGYTEQFF TGTGCCAGCAGTGACGGGACAGGGTACACTGAGCAGTTCTTC
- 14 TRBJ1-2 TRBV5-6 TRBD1 CASSLADRVFGYTF TGTGCCAGCAGCTTGGCGGACAGGGTCTTTGGCTACACCTTC
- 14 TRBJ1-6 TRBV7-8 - CASSFGQGGSPLHF TGTGCCAGCAGCTTTGGCCAGGGTGGGTCACCCCTCCACTTT
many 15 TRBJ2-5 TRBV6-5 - CASSYTYSLEETQYF TGTGCCAGCAGTTACACCTATTCATTGGAGGAGACCCAGTACTTC
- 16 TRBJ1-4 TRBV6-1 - CASSEFSLGNNEKLFF TGTGCCAGCAGTGAATTTAGTTTGGGGAATAATGAAAAACTGTTTTTT
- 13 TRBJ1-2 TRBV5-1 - CASRETGNYGYTF TGCGCCAGCAGAGAGACAGGAAACTATGGCTACACCTTC
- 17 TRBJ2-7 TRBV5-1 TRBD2 CASSLLGLAGGPYEQYF TGCGCCAGCAGCTTGCTGGGCCTAGCGGGAGGGCCGTACGAGCAGTACTTC
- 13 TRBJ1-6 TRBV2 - CASILGTSSPLHF TGTGCCAGCATCCTAGGGACTTCTTCACCCCTCCACTTT
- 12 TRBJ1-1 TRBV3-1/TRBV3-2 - CASSQATGLTFF TGTGCCAGCAGCCAGGCAACAGGGTTAACTTTCTTT
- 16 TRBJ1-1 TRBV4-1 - CASSPGIGVLNTEAFF TGCGCCAGCAGCCCCGGAATCGGGGTGTTGAACACTGAAGCTTTCTTT
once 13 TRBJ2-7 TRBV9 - CASSAALLAEQYF TGTGCCAGCAGCGCCGCCCTACTAGCTGAGCAGTACTTC
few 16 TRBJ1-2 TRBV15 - CATRESGAAESYGYTF TGTGCCACCAGAGAAAGTGGCGCAGCGGAATCCTATGGCTACACCTTC
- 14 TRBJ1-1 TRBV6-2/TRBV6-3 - CASSYFGVFSEAFF TGTGCCAGCAGTTACTTCGGGGTCTTTTCGGAAGCTTTCTTT
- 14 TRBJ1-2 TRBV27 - CASSSSSTVDGYTF TGTGCCAGCAGTTCAAGCTCGACAGTAGATGGCTACACCTTC
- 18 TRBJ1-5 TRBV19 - CASSIDSYSLPLNQPQHF TGTGCCAGTAGTATCGATAGTTATTCCCTACCCCTCAATCAGCCCCAGCATTTT
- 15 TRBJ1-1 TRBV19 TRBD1 CASSTAGTGNTEAFF TGTGCCAGTAGTACCGCAGGGACAGGGAACACTGAAGCTTTCTTT
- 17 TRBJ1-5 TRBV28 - CASSKPRTVYSNQPQHF TGTGCCAGCAGCAAACCACGGACAGTTTATAGCAATCAGCCCCAGCATTTT